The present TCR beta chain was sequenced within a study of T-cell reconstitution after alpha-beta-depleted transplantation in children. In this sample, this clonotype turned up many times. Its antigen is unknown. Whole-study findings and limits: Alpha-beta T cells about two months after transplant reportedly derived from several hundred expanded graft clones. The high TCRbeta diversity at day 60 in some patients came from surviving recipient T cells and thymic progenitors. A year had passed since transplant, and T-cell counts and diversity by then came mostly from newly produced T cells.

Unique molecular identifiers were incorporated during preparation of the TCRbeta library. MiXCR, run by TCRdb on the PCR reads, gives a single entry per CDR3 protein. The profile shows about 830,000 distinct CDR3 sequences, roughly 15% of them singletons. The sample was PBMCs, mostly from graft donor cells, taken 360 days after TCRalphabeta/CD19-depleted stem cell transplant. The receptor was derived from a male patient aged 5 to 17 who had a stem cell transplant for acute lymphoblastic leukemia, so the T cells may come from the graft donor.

CDR3 residues: CSVRVGIGSNQPQHF. The CDR3 DNA reads as TGCAGCGTCCGCGTGGGGATAGGGAGCAATCAGCCCCAGCATTTT. The V gene is TRBV29-1, the J gene TRBJ1-5, with unresolved D. From germline, CDR1 is SQVTM and CDR2 ANQGSEA. Trimming removed 6 bases from V and 1 base from J, with 16 bases in between. This CDR3 region has 15 residues.